This is a list of T cell receptor beta chains from one sample in a study of CD8+ T cells in alopecia areata. Using immunoSEQ multiplex PCR, the repertoire was profiled, and TCRdb retains in-frame clones only, with some absent. The sample carries 200,000 to 250,000 clones, about 50% recorded once. This specimen consisted of CD4+ T cells sorted from blood, obtained at week 4, from a patient treated with tofacitinib. These receptors originate from a human donor with alopecia areata. Each CDR3 is given with its conserved first and last residue. The order of the fields is clone size, V gene, D gene, J gene, CDR3 length, CDR3 DNA, CDR3 protein. The D gene is left open where the match is weak. For some rows the clone size is stated as once, few or many, or as a class when expanded; others skip it.

>few|TRBV30|-|TRBJ1-6|17
TGTGCCTGGAGTCTCGGCAGCTTGAACTCCTATAATTCACCCCTCCACTTT
CAWSLGSLNSYNSPLHF
>-|TRBV15|TRBD1|TRBJ2-2|16
TGTGCCACCAGCCCTCGGACAGGGGGAATGGCCGGGGAGCTGTTTTTT
CATSPRTGGMAGELFF
>-|TRBV5-1|-|TRBJ1-1|13
TGCGCCAGCAGCTTGATGGCGAGCACTGAAGCTTTCTTT
CASSLMASTEAFF
>-|TRBV11-2|-|TRBJ2-3|11
TGTGCCAGCAGCTCGACAGATACGCAGTATTTT
CASSSTDTQYF
>many|TRBV7-3|TRBD2|TRBJ2-1|15
TGTGCCAGCAGCCCTGTAGCGGGCGCCTACAATGAGCAGTTCTTC
CASSPVAGAYNEQFF
>-|TRBV10-3|TRBD2|TRBJ2-1|13
TGTGCCATCGGACTAGCGCGAGACAATGAGCAGTTCTTC
CAIGLARDNEQFF
>-|TRBV29-1|TRBD1|TRBJ1-4|14
TGCAGCGCCGGGCGGACAGGGCCAAATGAAAAACTGTTTTTT
CSAGRTGPNEKLFF
>once|TRBV7-2|TRBD1|TRBJ1-6|14
TGTGCCAGCAGCAACAGACAGGGGGGATCACCCCTCCACTTT
CASSNRQGGSPLHF
>-|TRBV11-2|-|TRBJ1-2|12
TGTGCCAGCAGCCTCGGGGGGGATGGCTACACCTTC
CASSLGGDGYTF
>few|TRBV2|TRBD1|TRBJ1-2|13
TGTGCCAGCAGTTACAGGGGGTCGGCTGGCTACACCTTC
CASSYRGSAGYTF
>-|TRBV30|-|TRBJ2-1|13
TGTGCCTGGAGTGCCTGGACTCCTCTAAGTCCGTTCTTC
CAWSAWTPLSPFF
>few|TRBV6-1|-|TRBJ2-7|14
TGTGCCAGCAGTAGCAAGACCCAGGTCTACGAGCAGTACTTC
CASSSKTQVYEQYF
>few|TRBV6-5|-|TRBJ1-1|14
TGTGCCAGCAGTTACACTAGGCAGGGCACTGAAGCTTTCTTT
CASSYTRQGTEAFF
>-|TRBV11-1|-|TRBJ1-1|14
TGTGCCAGCAGCCCAGACAGAGGGAGCTCTGAAGCTTTCTTT
CASSPDRGSSEAFF
>-|TRBV14|-|TRBJ1-3|16
TGTGCCAGCAGCGTACTCCGGGTCGGCTCTGGAAACACCATATATTTT
CASSVLRVGSGNTIYF
>once|TRBV30|-|TRBJ1-2|12
TGTGCCTGGACGGGGGCTAACTATGGCTACACCTTC
CAWTGANYGYTF
>-|TRBV15|-|TRBJ2-2|13
TGTGCCACCAGCAGGAGGGTTGACGGGGAGCTGTTTTTT
CATSRRVDGELFF
>-|TRBV30|-|TRBJ2-2|14
TGTGCCTGGAGTGTACTAGTGGGCACCGGGGAGCTGTTTTTT
CAWSVLVGTGELFF
>-|TRBV5-6|-|TRBJ2-3|12
TGTGCCAGCAGCCCCAAACAAGATACGCAGTATTTT
CASSPKQDTQYF
>-|TRBV5-1|TRBD1|TRBJ2-2|15
TGCGCCAGCAGCTGGGACAGCTCGAACACCGGGGAGCTGTTTTTT
CASSWDSSNTGELFF
>-|TRBV15|-|TRBJ1-1|12
TGTGCCACCAGCAGAGATTTGAGTGAAGCTTTCTTT
CATSRDLSEAFF
>once|TRBV9|TRBD1|TRBJ1-2|13
TGTGCCAGCAGCGCAGGGGGTGGCTATGGCTACACCTTC
CASSAGGGYGYTF
>-|TRBV9|TRBD1|TRBJ2-6|16
TGTGCCAGCAGCGCTACAGGGGCCTCTGGGGCCAACGTCCTGACTTTC
CASSATGASGANVLTF
>many|TRBV10-3|-|TRBJ1-2|13
TGTGCCATCAGTGACCCAGGCCCGGATGGCTACACCTTC
CAISDPGPDGYTF
>-|TRBV29-1|-|TRBJ1-1|10
TGCAGCGCACGGAACACTGAAGCTTTCTTT
CSARNTEAFF
>once|TRBV7-2|-|TRBJ2-7|13
TGTGCCAGCAGCTTAAGTGCCACCATTGAGCAGTACTTC
CASSLSATIEQYF
>-|TRBV28|-|TRBJ1-6|12
TGTGCCAGCAGTTTGGGGTGGTCACCCCTCCACTTT
CASSLGWSPLHF
>-|TRBV29-1|TRBD1|TRBJ2-1|13
TGCAGCGTGGGACAGGGGGGAAACGATGAGCAGTTCTTC
CSVGQGGNDEQFF
>-|TRBV7-2|TRBD1|TRBJ2-7|12
TGTGCCAGCGGTGGGACAGGGGCCGAGCAGTACTTC
CASGGTGAEQYF
>-|TRBV20-1|-|TRBJ1-2|10
TGCAGTGCTAAATCCTATGGCTACACCTTC
CSAKSYGYTF
>-|TRBV2|-|TRBJ1-5|12
TGTGCCAGCAGTGAAGAGGGCATGGCCCAGCATTTT
CASSEEGMAQHF
>-|TRBV7-2|-|TRBJ2-7|13
TGTGCCAGCAGCTTCGACTATGGCTACGAGCAGTACTTC
CASSFDYGYEQYF
>-|TRBV30|-|TRBJ1-5|16
TGTGCCTGGAGTGCCGCCGGGGCAGGAAGCAATCAGCCCCAGCATTTT
CAWSAAGAGSNQPQHF
>-|TRBV29-1|-|TRBJ1-2|13
TGCAGCGTTGGCCTCCGGAACCCGAGGGGCTACACCTTC
CSVGLRNPRGYTF
>-|TRBV28|TRBD2|TRBJ2-1|12
TGTGCCAGCAGTCTAGCGGGGGGGCCGTCCCTCTTC
CASSLAGGPSLF
>-|TRBV29-1|-|TRBJ1-6|12
TGCAGCGTTGAGGGCAGACTCTCACCCCTCCACTTT
CSVEGRLSPLHF
>-|TRBV2|-|TRBJ1-2|13
TGTGCCAGCAGTAGACAGGATAACTATGGCTACACCTTC
CASSRQDNYGYTF
>few|TRBV10-3|TRBD1|TRBJ2-3|12
TGTGCCAGCCAGACAGGGTCAGATACGCAGTATTTT
CASQTGSDTQYF
>once|TRBV7-7|TRBD2|TRBJ2-1|13
TGTGCCAGCAGTTTACTAGCGTCCAATGAGCAGTTCTTC
CASSLLASNEQFF
>many|TRBV30|-|TRBJ1-2|13
TGTGCCTGGAGTGTTCGGGGGTTGCATGGCTACACCTTC
CAWSVRGLHGYTF
>-|TRBV7-2|-|TRBJ2-2|16
TGTGCCAGCAGGTCCGCCGGGACTTACAACACCGGGGAGCTGTTTTTT
CASRSAGTYNTGELFF
>-|TRBV14|-|TRBJ1-4|13
TGTGCCAGCAGCCAAGCGTTCGGCCTAAAACTGTTTTTT
CASSQAFGLKLFF
>once|TRBV29-1|TRBD1|TRBJ1-1|13
TGCAGCTCCTGGGACAGGGGGGCCACTGAAGCTTTCTTT
CSSWDRGATEAFF
>-|TRBV4-3|-|TRBJ2-2|13
TGCGCCAGCAGCCAAGAACAGACCGGGGAGCTGTTTTTT
CASSQEQTGELFF
>once|TRBV4-1|TRBD2|TRBJ2-5|16
TGCGCCAGCAGCGGCCGACTAGCGGGGGGCCAAGAGACCCAGTACTTC
CASSGRLAGGQETQYF
>-|TRBV29-1|-|TRBJ2-7|14
TGCAGCGTTTCTTTCCGTCTCAGTTCCTACGAGCAGTACTTC
CSVSFRLSSYEQYF
>many|TRBV5-6|-|TRBJ2-7|11
TGTGCCAGCAGCTTTGCGCGCGAGCAGTACTTC
CASSFAREQYF
>-|TRBV30|-|TRBJ1-6|17
TGTGCCTGGAACGCAGGGAGAGGGGCTATAGGTAATTCACCCCTCCACTTT
CAWNAGRGAIGNSPLHF
>-|TRBV29-1|-|TRBJ2-3|9
TGCAGCGTTGAGGAGACGCAGTATTTT
CSVEETQYF
>-|TRBV9|TRBD2|TRBJ2-1|16
TGTGCCAGCAGCGTAGACTCGCGGGGGGGCTACAATGAGCAGTTCTTC
CASSVDSRGGYNEQFF
>once|TRBV11-3|TRBD2|TRBJ2-7|14
TGTGCCAGCAGCTTTGCGGGGGGGCCCTACGAGCAGTACTTC
CASSFAGGPYEQYF
>-|TRBV18|-|TRBJ1-5|12
TGTGCCAGCTCCGCGGGTGGGCAGCCCCAGCATTTT
CASSAGGQPQHF
>-|TRBV15|-|TRBJ2-1|17
TGTGCCACCAGCAGAGAACGGGGTACCAGCTCCTACAATGAGCAGTTCTTC
CATSRERGTSSYNEQFF
>few|TRBV2|-|TRBJ1-6|13
TGTGCCAGCAATGGACCGCATAATTCACCCCTCCACTTT
CASNGPHNSPLHF